This entry is about one T cell receptor (beta chain). This record comes from a study of blood T cell repertoires in COVID-19. CDR1 is MDHEN and CDR2 is SYDVKM in the germline V gene. The CDR3 contains 15 residues. V was cut by 6 bases and J by 2 bases, with 13 bases left in between. Clones were read by immunoSEQ multiplex PCR, and TCRdb kept only the in-frame ones, dropping some. This sample carries roughly 220,000 clones, around 85% of them seen once, and the ten largest clones take approximately 1.3%. The chain recombines TRBV28 with TRBJ1-4; D not resolved. This receptor was taken from a woman in her 40s with acute COVID-19. Sequenced input: PBMCs or T cells enriched from blood (not recorded which). CDR3 protein: CASSRRSGTNEKLFF. Written as DNA, the CDR3 is TGTGCCAGCAGCCGCCGTAGCGGTACTAATGAAAAACTGTTTTTT.